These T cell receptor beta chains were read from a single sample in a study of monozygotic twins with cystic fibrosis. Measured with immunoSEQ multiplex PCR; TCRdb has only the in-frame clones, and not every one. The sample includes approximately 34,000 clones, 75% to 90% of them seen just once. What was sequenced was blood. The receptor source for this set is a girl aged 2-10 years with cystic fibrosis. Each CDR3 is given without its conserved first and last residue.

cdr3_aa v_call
AISVGSGEDGEQF TRBV10-3
AISEPGASTDTQY TRBV10-3
ASSWTGGNSPLH TRBV5-4
ASSPRGADYGYT TRBV18
ASSLDRAAYWGQY TRBV7-6
ASGGRGSSYEQY TRBV7-9
ASSYSGGFGELF TRBV6-5
ASSSKRGGIDEQY TRBV4-2
ASRGALNSPLH TRBV2
ASSLGDRENSPLH TRBV7-9
ASSELLLPGPNTEAF TRBV6-1
ASSVDRGMNTEAF TRBV7-8
ASSRTSQGIGDTQY TRBV25-1
ASSSGANVLT TRBV19
ASTTGASPLH TRBV6-5
AISGHGMPQH TRBV10-3
ASRSGAGDTQY TRBV6-5
ASSLIQGSYNSPLH TRBV4-2
ASSEARGRGYEQY TRBV6-1
ASRQAGTYNEQF TRBV7-2
ASKVGGPDGYT TRBV2
ASSQTGEQPQH TRBV18
ASSLTRDIYNEQF TRBV5-8
ASIRQGGYEQY TRBV2
ASSLKGPGWSSPLH TRBV27
AWSPLGQGLPANEKLF TRBV30
ASSLVATGNQPQH TRBV11-2
ASSSGTSSYEQY TRBV7-8
ASSQGLAATPGTQY TRBV4-1
ASSDWGRGGNTIY TRBV25-1
ASSYGSSETQY TRBV6-6
ASSELSSYEQY TRBV25-1
ASSLETDGGYT TRBV5-1
ASSVEIQGQSPLH TRBV9
ASSEAGGEVDNEQF TRBV10-2
AWSGAGGTGELF TRBV30
ASSYGRGGEDTQY TRBV6-5
ASSTAGTFNQPQH TRBV7-9
ASSEVVFIYGYT TRBV6-1
SVEDRGAGGQY TRBV29-1
ASSPQGNEQY TRBV18
ASSEWTSGGRY TRBV25-1
ASSIGLAGALAKNIQY TRBV19